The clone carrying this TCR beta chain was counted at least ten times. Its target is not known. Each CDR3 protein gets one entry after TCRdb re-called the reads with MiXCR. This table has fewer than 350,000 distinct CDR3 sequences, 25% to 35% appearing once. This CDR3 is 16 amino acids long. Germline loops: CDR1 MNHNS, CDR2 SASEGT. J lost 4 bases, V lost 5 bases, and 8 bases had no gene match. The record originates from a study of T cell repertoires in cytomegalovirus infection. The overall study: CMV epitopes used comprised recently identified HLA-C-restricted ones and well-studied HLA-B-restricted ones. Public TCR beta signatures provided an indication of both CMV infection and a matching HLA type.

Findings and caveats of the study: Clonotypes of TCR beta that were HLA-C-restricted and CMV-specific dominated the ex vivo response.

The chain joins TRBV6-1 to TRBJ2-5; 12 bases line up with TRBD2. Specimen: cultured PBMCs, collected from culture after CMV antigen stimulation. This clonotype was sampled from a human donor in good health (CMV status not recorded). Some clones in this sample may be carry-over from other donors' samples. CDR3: CASSSQLAGGGETQYF. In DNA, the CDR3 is TGTGCCAGCAGTTCCCAACTAGCGGGAGGAGGAGAGACCCAGTACTTC.